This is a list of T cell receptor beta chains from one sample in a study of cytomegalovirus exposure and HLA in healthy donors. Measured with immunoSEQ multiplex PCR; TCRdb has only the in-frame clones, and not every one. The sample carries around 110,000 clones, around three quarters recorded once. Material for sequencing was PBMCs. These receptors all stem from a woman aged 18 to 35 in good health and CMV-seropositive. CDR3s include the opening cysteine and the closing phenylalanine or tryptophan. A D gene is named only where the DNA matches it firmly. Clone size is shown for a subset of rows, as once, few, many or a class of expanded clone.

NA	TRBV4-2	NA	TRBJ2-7	TGTGCCAGCAGCCTTCGTACAGGGTCCCCCTACGAGCAGTACTTC	CASSLRTGSPYEQYF
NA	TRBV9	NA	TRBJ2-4	TGTGCCAGCAGCGCTTTCGACAGCCCCCTAGCCAAAAACATTCAGTACTTC	CASSAFDSPLAKNIQYF
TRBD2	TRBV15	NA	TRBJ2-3	TGTGCCACCAGCAGAGACCTTAGCGGGAGTCCCACAGATACGCAGTATTTT	CATSRDLSGSPTDTQYF
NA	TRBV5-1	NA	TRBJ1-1	TGCGCCAGCAGCTTGGTTCCAGGGGAAAACACTGAAGCTTTCTTT	CASSLVPGENTEAFF
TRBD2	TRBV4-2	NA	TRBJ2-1	TGTGCCAGCAGCGCCCGACTAGCGGGAGAGGTAGGGAATGAGCAGTTCTTC	CASSARLAGEVGNEQFF
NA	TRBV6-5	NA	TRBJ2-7	TGTGCCAGCAGTGCACCGGGAAACGAGCAGTACTTC	CASSAPGNEQYF
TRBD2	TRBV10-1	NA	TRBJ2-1	TGCGCCAGCAGTGATCCGCGGACTAGCGGGAGGAGTAATGAGCAGTTCTTC	CASSDPRTSGRSNEQFF
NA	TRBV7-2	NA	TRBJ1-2	TGTGCCAGCAGCCCGGCAGGGCCCTATGGCTACACCTTC	CASSPAGPYGYTF
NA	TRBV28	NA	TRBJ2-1	TGTGCCAGCACTCAATGGACAGGAGGGAATGAGCAGTTCTTC	CASTQWTGGNEQFF
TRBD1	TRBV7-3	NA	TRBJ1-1	TGTGCCAGCAGCCCGACAGGGGCCCTGAACACTGAAGCTTTCTTT	CASSPTGALNTEAFF
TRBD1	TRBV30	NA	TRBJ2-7	TGTGCCTGGAGGCGTACCGGGACAGACTCCTACGAGCAGTACTTC	CAWRRTGTDSYEQYF
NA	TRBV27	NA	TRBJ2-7	TGTGCCAGCAGTTCCGACAGCTACTCCTACGAGCAGTACTTC	CASSSDSYSYEQYF
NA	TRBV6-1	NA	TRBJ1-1	TGTGCCAGCAGTGAATGGCCAGGGACTGAAGCTTTCTTT	CASSEWPGTEAFF
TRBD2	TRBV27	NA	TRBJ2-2	TGTGCCAGCAGTTTACGCTCTATAGCGGGCTGGAACACCGGGGAGCTGTTTTTT	CASSLRSIAGWNTGELFF
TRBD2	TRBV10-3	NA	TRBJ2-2	TGTGCCATCAGTGAAGAAGGACTAGCGGGATACACCGGCTGGGAGCTGTTTTTT	CAISEEGLAGYTGWELFF
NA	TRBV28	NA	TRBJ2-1	TGTGCCAGCAGTCCTACGCTGGGGAGCTCCTACAATGAGCAGTTCTTC	CASSPTLGSSYNEQFF
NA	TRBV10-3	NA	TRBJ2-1	TGTGCCATCAGTGACCGAGTTTTGGAGAATGAGCAGTTCTTC	CAISDRVLENEQFF
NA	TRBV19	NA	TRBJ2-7	TGTGCCAGTAGCGACAGCCTCCCTATAGCCTACGAGCAGTACTTC	CASSDSLPIAYEQYF
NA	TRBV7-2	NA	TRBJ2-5	TGTGCCAGCAGCTCATCCCCTCAGGAGACCCAGTACTTC	CASSSSPQETQYF
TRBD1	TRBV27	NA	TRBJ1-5	TGTGCCAGCAGCACGATACTGGCAGGGGGAAGTCAGCCCCAGCATTTT	CASSTILAGGSQPQHF
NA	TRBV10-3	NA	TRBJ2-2	NA	CAISDGQGGPGSCFF
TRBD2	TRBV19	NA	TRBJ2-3	TGTGCCAGTAGTCTCCTAGCGGGAGCAGAAATAGATACGCAGTATTTT	CASSLLAGAEIDTQYF
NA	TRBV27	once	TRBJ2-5	TGTGCCAGCAGTCCGTGGGTGGGCCCTGCCCAAGAGACCCAGTACTTC	CASSPWVGPAQETQYF
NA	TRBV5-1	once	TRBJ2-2	TGCGCCAGCAGCTTGGAGGTGAAGGGGACCGGGGAGCTGTTTTTT	CASSLEVKGTGELFF
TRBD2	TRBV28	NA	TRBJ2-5	TGTGCCAGCAGTTTACGCGGGAGGGGGGAGACCCAGTACTTC	CASSLRGRGETQYF
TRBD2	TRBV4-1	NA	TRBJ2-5	TGCGCCAGCAGCCAAGGGAGTTTGGCTAGCGGATTCACTGAAGAGACCCAGTACTTC	CASSQGSLASGFTEETQYF
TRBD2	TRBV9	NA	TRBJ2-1	TGTGCCAGCAGCTCGGCTAGCGGGAGGGAGAGCTCCTACAATGAGCAGTTCTTC	CASSSASGRESSYNEQFF
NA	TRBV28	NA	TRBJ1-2	TGTGCCAGCAGCAGCACCCAGAGGCAGCCATATGGCTACACCTTC	CASSSTQRQPYGYTF
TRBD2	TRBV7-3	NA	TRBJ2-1	TGTGCCAGTGGCAAAGCGGGAGAGGGTTACAATGAGCAGTTCTTC	CASGKAGEGYNEQFF
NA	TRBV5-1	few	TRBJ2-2	TGCGCCAGCAGCTCCGTCCCCGGGGAGCTGTTTTTT	CASSSVPGELFF
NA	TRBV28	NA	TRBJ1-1	TGTGCCAGCAGTTTATTGGCAAACACTGAAGCTTTCTTT	CASSLLANTEAFF
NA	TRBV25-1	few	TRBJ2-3	TGTGCCAGCAGTGAAGGGTGGCTAGGTGGCACAGATACGCAGTATTTT	CASSEGWLGGTDTQYF
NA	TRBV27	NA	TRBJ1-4	TGTGCCAGCAGCCCTCGGAGGCCAGATGAAAAACTGTTTTTT	CASSPRRPDEKLFF
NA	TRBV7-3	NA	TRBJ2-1	TGTGCCAGCAGCTTAAGCGGGACCAATGAGCAGTTCTTC	CASSLSGTNEQFF
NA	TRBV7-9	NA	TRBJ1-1	TGTGCCAGCAGCCCGGAGGGCGGCGCTCGCTTGAACACTGAAGCTTTCTTT	CASSPEGGARLNTEAFF
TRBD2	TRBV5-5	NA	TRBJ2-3	TGTGCCAGCAGCTTTCGACTAGCGGGCACAGATACGCAGTATTTT	CASSFRLAGTDTQYF
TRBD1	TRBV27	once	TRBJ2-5	TGTGCCAGTCCGGGACAGGGAAAAGAGACCCAGTACTTC	CASPGQGKETQYF
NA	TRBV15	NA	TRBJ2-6	TGTGCCACCAGCAGCGGGGTAAACTCCGGGGCCAACGTCCTGACTTTC	CATSSGVNSGANVLTF
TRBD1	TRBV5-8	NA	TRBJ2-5	TGTGCCAGCAGGCAGACAGGGGGGGGAGAGACCCAGTACTTC	CASRQTGGGETQYF
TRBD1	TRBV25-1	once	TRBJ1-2	TGTGCCAGCAGTGAACATAGGGGGACAGGGGAGTACAACTATGGCTACACCTTC	CASSEHRGTGEYNYGYTF